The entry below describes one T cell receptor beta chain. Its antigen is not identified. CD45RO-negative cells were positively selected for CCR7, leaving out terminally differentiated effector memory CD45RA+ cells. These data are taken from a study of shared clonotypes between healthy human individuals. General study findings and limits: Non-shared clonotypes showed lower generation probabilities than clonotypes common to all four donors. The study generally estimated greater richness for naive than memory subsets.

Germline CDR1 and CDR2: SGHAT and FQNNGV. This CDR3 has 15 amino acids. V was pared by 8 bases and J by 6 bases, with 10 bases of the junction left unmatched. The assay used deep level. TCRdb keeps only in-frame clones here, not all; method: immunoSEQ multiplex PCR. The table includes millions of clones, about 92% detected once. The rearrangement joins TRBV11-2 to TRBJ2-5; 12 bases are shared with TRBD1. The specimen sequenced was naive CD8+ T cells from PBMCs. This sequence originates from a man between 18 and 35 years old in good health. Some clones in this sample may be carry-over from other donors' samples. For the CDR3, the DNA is TGTGCCAGCGGGGAACCGGGACAGGGGGCGAAGACCCAGTACTTC. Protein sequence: CASGEPGQGAKTQYF. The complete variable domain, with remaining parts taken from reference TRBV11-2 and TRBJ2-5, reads EAGVAQSPRYKIIEKRQSVAFWCNPISGHATLYWYQQILGQGPKLLIQFQNNGVVDDSQLPKDRFSAERLKGVDSTLKIQPAKLEDSAVYLCASGEPGQGAKTQYFGPGTRLLVL.